These T cell receptor beta chains were read from a single sample in a study of blood T cell dynamics during melanoma immunotherapy. Profiling relied on immunoSEQ multiplex PCR, and the TCRdb table lists in-frame clones only, not all of them. In the table there are 17,000 or so clones, approximately 80% of which are singletons. The specimen was blood, collected from a patient treated with checkpoint blockade. Receptors originate from a human donor with melanoma. Each CDR3 is given without its conserved first and last residue.

J gene | V gene | CDR3 protein
TRBJ1-6 | TRBV21-1 | ASKHDLAEDPLH
TRBJ2-3 | TRBV7-2 | ASSSSRAGGPGDTQY
TRBJ2-7 | TRBV27 | ASRRTSGNPGYEQY
TRBJ2-7 | TRBV11-2 | ASSNLRTSLYEQY
TRBJ1-1 | TRBV28 | ASSSGRGRGEAF
TRBJ2-5 | TRBV19 | ASSEIGGGETQY
TRBJ2-3 | TRBV25-1 | ASSERQGTDTQY
TRBJ1-2 | TRBV4-3 | ASSQDPQGASGYT
TRBJ2-2 | TRBV5-6 | ASILGGPSNTGELF
TRBJ2-1 | TRBV28 | ASSLSGSSYNEQF
TRBJ2-1 | TRBV6-5 | AGSRLSQRNEQF
TRBJ1-1 | TRBV18 | ASSPLQGQGDTEAF
TRBJ2-3 | TRBV11-2 | ASSSALAGGADTQY
TRBJ1-1 | TRBV10-3 | AISQAGVTEAF